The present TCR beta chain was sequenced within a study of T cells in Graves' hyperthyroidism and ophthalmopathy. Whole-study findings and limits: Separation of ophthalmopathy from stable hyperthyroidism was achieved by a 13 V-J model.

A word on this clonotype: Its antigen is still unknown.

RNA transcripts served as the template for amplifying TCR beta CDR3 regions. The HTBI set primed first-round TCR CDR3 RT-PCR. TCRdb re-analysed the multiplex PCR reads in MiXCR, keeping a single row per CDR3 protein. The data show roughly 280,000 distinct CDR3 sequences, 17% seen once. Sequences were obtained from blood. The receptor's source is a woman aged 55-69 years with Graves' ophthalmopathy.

CDR3: CASSAKDRAAYNEQFF. The CDR3 coding sequence is TGTGCCAGTAGTGCCAAGGACAGGGCTGCCTACAATGAGCAGTTCTTC. This chain uses TRBV19 with TRBJ2-1; TRBD1 matches 8 bases. CDR1 LNHDA and CDR2 SQIVND come from the germline V gene (reference sequence). The CDR3 length is 16 residues. The junction had 8 bases not matched to a gene; V was cut back by 5 bases and J by 2 bases.